These 8 T cell receptor beta chains came from one sample sequenced in a study of CD8 T cells in ankylosing spondylitis. MiXCR, applied by TCRdb to the 5' RACE reads, yields one record per CDR3 protein. The repertoire holds 200,000 to 250,000 distinct CDR3 sequences, with approximately 24% as singletons. The sequencing sample was made of blood, either unsorted or a sorted T cell fraction (not recorded which). All receptors come from a male donor with ankylosing spondylitis or in good health (not recorded which).

J is TRBJ2-2 and V is TRBV10-1; the D is unclear. Trimming removed 6 bases at V and 3 bases at J, with 8 bases between. CDR1 and CDR2 from the germline V gene are WNHNN and SYGVQD (reference sequence). The CDR3 extends over 13 amino acids. CDR3 amino acids: CASRSVDTGELFF. CDR3 DNA sequence: TGCGCCAGCAGGTCTGTGGACACCGGGGAGCTGTTTTTT.

The chain links TRBV5-5 to TRBJ1-6, with 7 bases lining up with TRBD1. The CDR3 has 16 residues. From germline, CDR1 is SGHKS and CDR2 YYEKEE (reference sequence). V gave up 4 bases and J gave up 9 bases; unmatched junction bases: 13. The CDR3 nucleotides read TGTGCCAGCAGCCGGGACAGTCCGCGGATGGGTTCACCCCTCCACTTT. Residues: CASSRDSPRMGSPLHF.

Many counts were recorded for this clonotype. The chain recombines TRBV7-9 with TRBJ2-2, with D possibly TRBD1 on 5 matching bases. The CDR3 spans 15 residues. V gave up 5 bases and J gave up 0 bases, with 10 bases separating them. Germline-derived CDR1 and CDR2 are SEHNR and FQNEAQ (reference sequence). CDR3 DNA: TGTGCCAGCAGCAAGGACATCGCGAACACCGGGGAGCTGTTTTTT. Translating it yields CASSKDIANTGELFF. The whole variable domain, remainder taken from reference TRBV7-9 and TRBJ2-2, is DTGVSQNPRHKITKRGQNVTFRCDPISEHNRLYWYRQTLGQGPEFLTYFQNEAQLEKSRLLSDRFSAERPKGSFSTLEIQRTEQGDSAMYLCASSKDIANTGELFFGEGSRLTVL.

The table lists this clonotype with many counts. This chain links TRBV5-1 with TRBJ1-6; possible D gene TRBD1, 5 bases. V dropped 0 bases and J dropped 0 bases, with 13 bases sitting between them. Germline lookup yields CDR1 SGHRS and CDR2 YFSETQ. CDR3 length: 18 residues. The CDR3 here is CASSLAGAESSYNSPLHF. The CDR3 DNA follows: TGCGCCAGCAGCTTGGCCGGGGCGGAGAGCTCCTATAATTCACCCCTCCACTTT.

This clonotype has a handful of counts. This rearrangement joins TRBV7-3 to TRBJ2-3, with unresolved D. Germline-derived CDR1 and CDR2 are SGHTA and FQGTGA. V lost 5 bases and J 5 bases, leaving 14 bases between the germline ends. The CDR3 loop spans 14 amino acids. CDR3 coding DNA: TGTGCCAGCAGCCATCCGAGAACGGGAGATACGCAGTATTTT. Translated: CASSHPRTGDTQYF.

The J gene is TRBJ1-2, the V gene TRBV3-1; the D gene is possibly TRBD1 (6 bases). Germline-derived CDR1 and CDR2 are LGHDT and YNNKEL (reference sequence). V shed 4 bases and J shed 8 bases, with 17 bases lying between them. The CDR3 totals 14 residues. DNA for the CDR3: TGTGCCAGCAGCCCATCAGGGGCGCGATGGGGCTACACCTTC. Its protein product is CASSPSGARWGYTF.

This chain links TRBV5-4 with TRBJ1-1; D is unclear. There are 13 residues in the CDR3. Trimming pared 4 bases from V and 0 bases from J, leaving 7 bases between. Germline values: CDR1 SGHNT, CDR2 YYREEE (reference sequence). DNA of the CDR3: TGTGCCAGCAGCGTGGACCTGAACACTGAAGCTTTCTTT. This translates into CASSVDLNTEAFF.

The chain recombines TRBV4-2 with TRBJ2-2; TRBD2 aligns across 10 bases. Germline V gives CDR1 LGHNA, CDR2 YNFKEQ. The CDR3 is made up of 16 amino acids. After removal of 6 bases from V and 5 bases from J, the junction contained 9 bases not matched to a gene. The chain's CDR3 is CASSRRLAGDTGELFF. In DNA form, the CDR3 reads TGTGCCAGCAGTCGACGACTAGCGGGTGATACCGGGGAGCTGTTTTTT.